Following are 21 T cell receptor beta chains from one sample sequenced in a study of beta chain features in type 1 diabetes (dated by TCRdb to 2016 to 2018). The paper as a whole reports these results and caveats: Type 1 diabetes patients showed a moderate but significant shortening of TCRB CDR3 length in all four CD4+ subsets.

Library generation was performed with the immunoSEQ multiplex PCR assay. The High Capacity cDNA Reverse Transcription Kit was used to reverse transcribe all of the isolated RNA, meaning that expressed TCRB transcripts were what got sequenced. This is the immuneACCESS table as TCRdb keeps it, with only in-frame sequences that have V and J called. A part of the clones is gone; compared with another copy, unresolved V genes explain less than half, and the rest is unexplained. In all, the sample holds more than 250,000 clones, and around 24% of those were seen once. The ten largest clones add up to over 0.01% of the sample. Antigens for these TCRs are unknown. The sequenced material came from naive CD4+ T cells from blood. The sample's cell subset or site label, decoded: true naive CD4+ T cells. The receptors come from a woman aged 25 to 39 with type 1 diabetes.

Points on this clone: The sample carries other DNA sequences with the same CDR3. The rearrangement uses TRBV9 and TRBJ2-1; 10 bases fit TRBD2. CDR1 and CDR2 from the germline V gene are SGDLS and YYNGEE. The CDR3 loop spans 15 amino acids. Losses at the gene ends were 1 base for V and 7 bases for J; bases not matched to a gene: 5. The DNA of the CDR3 is TGTGCCAGCAGCGTACTAGCGGGAGTCGGGAATGAGCAGTTCTTC. Its translation is CASSVLAGVGNEQFF.

This clone has just a few counts. The chain uses TRBV6-1 and TRBJ2-7; D unclear. The V and J ends lost 8 bases and 0 bases respectively, with 2 bases between them. The CDR3 extends over 10 amino acids. Per germline, CDR1 MNHNS and CDR2 SASEGT. The CDR3 nucleotides are TGTGCCAGCCGCTCCTACGAGCAGTACTTC. Protein product: CASRSYEQYF.

This clone appeared a few times. The chain joins TRBV28 to TRBJ2-3, with D unclear. Trimming cost V 7 bases and J 10 bases, with 21 bases left between them. Germline-derived CDR1 and CDR2 are MDHEN and SYDVKM. This CDR3 is built from 14 residues. This CDR3 reads CASKGWAPVVAQYF. The CDR3 DNA reads as TGTGCCAGCAAAGGTTGGGCACCCGTGGTGGCGCAGTATTTT.

This clone was found a few times. The rearrangement uses TRBV11-2 and TRBJ2-3, with TRBD2 matching 7 bases. CDR1 and CDR2 (germline): SGHAT, FQNNGV. The CDR3 loop spans 16 amino acids. With V trimmed by 1 base and J by 4 bases, 8 bases remained unmatched. The CDR3 DNA reads TGTGCCAGCAGCTTAGTGGCGGGAGATCTAGCAGATACGCAGTATTTT. Amino acid sequence: CASSLVAGDLADTQYF. The full variable domain, completed using reference TRBV11-2 and TRBJ2-3, is EAGVAQSPRYKIIEKRQSVAFWCNPISGHATLYWYQQILGQGPKLLIQFQNNGVVDDSQLPKDRFSAERLKGVDSTLKIQPAKLEDSAVYLCASSLVAGDLADTQYFGPGTRLTVL.

This clone was observed a few times. CDR3 loop: CASSQAGGQNYGYTF. The CDR3 DNA reads TGCGCCAGCAGCCAAGCAGGGGGACAGAACTATGGCTACACCTTC. This rearrangement joins TRBV4-1 to TRBJ1-2; 7 positions agree with TRBD1. Unmatched junction bases numbered 4, after V lost 1 base and J lost 2 bases. This CDR3 has 15 amino acids. Germline V gene lookup returns CDR1 MGHRA and CDR2 YSYEKL.

The genes are TRBV5-4 and TRBJ1-1; D perhaps matches TRBD1 (6 bases). Per the germline V gene, CDR1 is SGHNT and CDR2 is YYREEE (reference sequence). Trimming removed 0 bases from V and 1 base from J, with 10 bases in between. CDR3 length: 15 residues. The CDR3: CASSLENRANTEAFF. DNA of the CDR3: TGTGCCAGCAGCTTGGAAAACAGGGCGAACACTGAAGCTTTCTTT. The whole variable domain, remainder taken from reference TRBV5-4 and TRBJ1-1, is ETGVTQSPTHLIKTRGQQVTLRCSSQSGHNTVSWYQQALGQGPQFIFQYYREEENGRGNFPPRFSGLQFPNYSSELNVNALELDDSALYLCASSLENRANTEAFFGQGTRLTVV.

This clone was found a few times. The chain links TRBV7-9 to TRBJ1-1; maybe TRBD1 (6 bases). Trimming stripped 1 base from V and 6 bases from J, with 9 bases between. CDR3 length: 13 residues. The V gene's germline CDR1 is SEHNR and CDR2 FQNEAQ (reference sequence). The CDR3 here is CASSLGGGAEAFF. The CDR3 DNA is TGTGCCAGCAGCTTAGGAGGGGGAGCTGAAGCTTTCTTT.

This clone was seen more than once but under ten times. This specimen includes other DNA sequences encoding the same CDR3. This chain links TRBV30 with TRBJ2-3, with unresolved D. Trimming removed 0 bases from V and 2 bases from J, with 6 bases in between. The CDR3 consists of 13 residues. The germline CDR1 and CDR2 sequences are GTSNPN and SVGIG (reference sequence). The DNA of the CDR3 is TGTGCCTGGAGTGTACTATCCACAGATACGCAGTATTTT. Its translation: CAWSVLSTDTQYF. Variable domain in full (rest from reference TRBV30 and TRBJ2-3): SQTIHQWPATLVQPVGSPLSLECTVEGTSNPNLYWYRQAAGRGLQLLFYSVGIGQISSEVPQNLSASRPQDRQFILSSKKLLLSDSGFYLCAWSVLSTDTQYFGPGTRLTVL.

The chain has TRBV2 and TRBJ1-1; D not certain. The germline V gene has CDR1 SNHLY and CDR2 FYNNEI. The CDR3 is 13 amino acids. Trimming removed 4 bases from V and 4 bases from J, with 10 bases in between. CDR3 DNA: TGTGCCAGCAGTGCCTGGGAGGGCACTGAAGCTTTCTTT. Its protein product is CASSAWEGTEAFF.

The chain links TRBV6-5 to TRBJ2-7, with 7 bases matching TRBD1. V was pared by 5 bases and J by 3 bases, with 7 bases of the junction left unmatched. Germline V gives CDR1 MNHEY, CDR2 SVGAGI. The CDR3 runs to 14 residues. The DNA of the CDR3 is TGTGCCAGCAGTAGGGGGACAGCGATCTACGAGCAGTACTTC. Protein product: CASSRGTAIYEQYF.

This clone turned up a few times. CDR3 residues: CAWSLDRGHEKLFF. The CDR3, as DNA: TGTGCCTGGAGTTTAGACAGGGGGCATGAAAAACTGTTTTTT. J is TRBJ1-4 and V is TRBV30; TRBD1 aligns across 10 bases. This CDR3 contains 14 residues. V shed 2 bases, J shed 6 bases, and the junction held 3 bases outside the gene matches. From germline, CDR1 is GTSNPN and CDR2 SVGIG (reference sequence).

In its sample, this clone was seen once. V and J are TRBV28 and TRBJ2-1, with D uncertain. The CDR3 consists of 12 residues. With 6 bases removed from V and 8 bases from J, the gap between germline ends came to 11 bases. Germline-derived CDR1 and CDR2 are MDHEN and SYDVKM. CDR3 coding DNA: TGTGCCAGCAGACCCGTGAGGCATGAGCAGTTCTTC. Encoded protein: CASRPVRHEQFF.

The sample holds a few counts of this clone. The V and J genes are TRBV2 and TRBJ1-1; TRBD1 aligns across 9 bases. The CDR3 covers 11 residues. With V trimmed by 5 bases and J by 11 bases, 3 bases remained unmatched. The germline V gene encodes CDR1 SNHLY and CDR2 FYNNEI. CDR3 in DNA: TGTGCCAGCAGTTCCGGGACAGGGGCTTTCTTT. Translating gives CASSSGTGAFF.

This clone was counted between two and nine times. CDR3 sequence: CASSSSSSSYEQFF. The CDR3 DNA is TGTGCCAGCAGTTCCTCCTCATCTAGTTATGAGCAGTTCTTC. V is TRBV28 and J is TRBJ2-1, with D uncertain. Germline CDR1 MDHEN, CDR2 SYDVKM. V was cut by 4 bases and J by 8 bases, with 15 bases left in between. The length of the CDR3 is 14 residues.

Comment on this clone: Other DNA sequences of this sample code for an identical CDR3. The V call is TRBV18, the J call TRBJ1-2; 10 bases map to TRBD1. The V gene end was trimmed by 3 bases and the J gene end by 6 bases; junction bases not matched to a gene: 1. The CDR3 is made up of 13 amino acids. CDR1 and CDR2 (germline): KGHSH, LQKENI. CDR3 DNA: TGTGCCAGCTCACCTGGACAGGGGGATGGCTACACCTTC. Protein product: CASSPGQGDGYTF.

The chain uses TRBV18 and TRBJ1-2; no definite D call. The ends were cut back, 0 bases at V and 3 bases at J, with 5 bases in the middle. This CDR3 spans 13 amino acids. Germline CDR1 reads KGHSH; CDR2 reads LQKENI. CDR3 in amino acids: CASSPPADYGYTF. The DNA for the CDR3 is TGTGCCAGCTCACCACCGGCAGACTATGGCTACACCTTC.

The J gene is TRBJ1-2, the V gene TRBV2; D is undetermined. The CDR3 covers 15 residues. Trimming removed 4 bases at V and 4 bases at J, with 16 bases between. Per germline, CDR1 SNHLY and CDR2 FYNNEI. The CDR3 nucleotides read TGTGCCAGCAGTGGAGGCCCTGGAGGGTTCTATGGCTACACCTTC. This gives the protein CASSGGPGGFYGYTF.

This clone was counted a few times. This chain uses TRBV19 with TRBJ1-5; unclear D gene. V lost 2 bases and J lost 7, with 9 bases in between. The CDR3 has 13 amino acids. The germline V gene encodes CDR1 LNHDA and CDR2 SQIVND (reference sequence). DNA for the CDR3: TGTGCCAGTAGTATAACAGCAAGCCAGCCCCAGCATTTT. Its protein is CASSITASQPQHF.

The genes are TRBV11-1 and TRBJ1-1, with D possibly TRBD1 on 5 matching bases. This CDR3 is 14 amino acids long. The germline gives CDR1 SGHAT, CDR2 FQDESV (reference sequence). V dropped 1 base and J dropped 4 bases, with 10 bases sitting between them. The CDR3 DNA reads as TGTGCCAGCAGCTTAGAGGGGATGGGCACTGAAGCTTTCTTT. Translating it yields CASSLEGMGTEAFF. The whole variable domain, remainder taken from reference TRBV11-1 and TRBJ1-1, is EAEVAQSPRYKITEKSQAVAFWCDPISGHATLYWYRQILGQGPELLVQFQDESVVDDSQLPKDRFSAERLKGVDSTLKIQPAELGDSAMYLCASSLEGMGTEAFFGQGTRLTVV.

The chain uses TRBV5-4 and TRBJ2-2; D not resolved. CDR3 length: 15 amino acids. The germline V gene encodes CDR1 SGHNT and CDR2 YYREEE (reference sequence). V lost 4 bases and J lost 4, with 14 bases in between. CDR3 loop: CASSQETRGTGELFF. Written as DNA, the CDR3 is TGTGCCAGCAGCCAAGAGACTCGCGGCACCGGGGAGCTGTTTTTT.

Only a few counts were recorded for this clone. The CDR3 DNA is TGTGCCAGCTCACCGCGGGAGCAAGAGCAGTACTTC. This translates into CASSPREQEQYF. The genes are TRBV18 and TRBJ2-7; the match to TRBD2 covers 7 bases. The CDR3 has 12 amino acids. The V gene's germline CDR1 is KGHSH and CDR2 LQKENI. With V trimmed by 3 bases and J by 7 bases, 3 bases remained unmatched.